This is a list of T cell receptor beta chains from one sample in a study of cytomegalovirus exposure and HLA in healthy donors. The data were produced by immunoSEQ multiplex PCR, yet TCRdb's version contains in-frame clones alone and is incomplete. Among nearly 200,000 clones, around 83% were seen once, and the ten largest hold approximately 6.5%. Sequences were obtained from PBMCs. These receptors were obtained from a woman aged 45-60 years in good health and CMV-seropositive. CDR3s include the opening cysteine and the closing phenylalanine or tryptophan. Fields, in order: J gene, clone size, V gene, D gene, CDR3 protein, CDR3 DNA. The D gene is left open where the match is weak. A row's size may be missing; if present it is once, few, many or a size class.

j_gene: TRBJ2-7
abundance: .
v_gene: TRBV29-1
d_gene: .
CDR3aa: CSVEDISYEQYF
CDR3nt: TGCAGCGTTGAAGACATCTCCTACGAGCAGTACTTC

j_gene: TRBJ1-1
abundance: .
v_gene: TRBV28
d_gene: .
CDR3aa: CASRTTGQNTEAFF
CDR3nt: TGTGCCAGCAGAACCACAGGACAGAACACTGAAGCTTTCTTT

j_gene: TRBJ2-2
abundance: .
v_gene: TRBV4-2
d_gene: TRBD2
CDR3aa: CASSQGGTSGIYPVTGELFF
CDR3nt: TGTGCCAGCAGCCAAGGGGGGACTAGCGGGATCTACCCCGTCACCGGGGAGCTGTTTTTT

j_gene: TRBJ2-3
abundance: .
v_gene: TRBV19
d_gene: TRBD2
CDR3aa: CASSGATSGTSTDTQYF
CDR3nt: TGTGCCAGTAGTGGCGCGACTAGCGGGACTAGCACAGATACGCAGTATTTT

j_gene: TRBJ2-5
abundance: .
v_gene: TRBV5-4
d_gene: TRBD1
CDR3aa: CASSLVGGPETQYF
CDR3nt: TGTGCCAGCAGCTTGGTAGGGGGCCCAGAGACCCAGTACTTC

j_gene: TRBJ2-1
abundance: .
v_gene: TRBV19
d_gene: .
CDR3aa: CASSTGLGRFF
CDR3nt: TGTGCCAGTAGTACCGGACTCGGACGGTTCTTC

j_gene: TRBJ1-4
abundance: .
v_gene: TRBV5-6
d_gene: .
CDR3aa: CASSSGVVRDGGEKLFF
CDR3nt: TGTGCCAGCAGCTCGGGGGTAGTCAGAGACGGCGGGGAAAAACTGTTTTTT

j_gene: TRBJ2-3
abundance: .
v_gene: TRBV4-1
d_gene: TRBD2
CDR3aa: CASSRTPLAGGSTDTQYF
CDR3nt: TGCGCCAGCAGCCGCACCCCCCTAGCGGGGGGCAGCACAGATACGCAGTATTTT

j_gene: TRBJ2-7
abundance: .
v_gene: TRBV5-8
d_gene: .
CDR3aa: CASTVGDSYEQYF
CDR3nt: TGTGCCAGCACAGTCGGGGATTCCTACGAGCAGTACTTC

j_gene: TRBJ2-3
abundance: .
v_gene: TRBV14
d_gene: TRBD2
CDR3aa: CASSPLGLAGTDTQYF
CDR3nt: TGTGCCAGCAGCCCCTTGGGACTAGCGGGCACAGATACGCAGTATTTT

j_gene: TRBJ1-6
abundance: once
v_gene: TRBV19
d_gene: TRBD1
CDR3aa: CASSMDLQQGASNSPLHF
CDR3nt: TGTGCCAGTAGTATGGATCTCCAACAGGGGGCGTCGAATTCACCCCTCCACTTT

j_gene: TRBJ1-4
abundance: once
v_gene: TRBV28
d_gene: .
CDR3aa: CASSSPGYNEKLFF
CDR3nt: TGTGCCAGCAGTTCGCCGGGGTATAATGAAAAACTGTTTTTT

j_gene: TRBJ2-3
abundance: .
v_gene: TRBV10-1
d_gene: .
CDR3aa: CASSGLVTDTQYF
CDR3nt: TGCGCCAGCAGTGGACTAGTCACAGATACGCAGTATTTT

j_gene: TRBJ2-7
abundance: .
v_gene: TRBV19
d_gene: .
CDR3aa: CASSIAEGSEQYF
CDR3nt: TGTGCCAGTAGTATAGCGGAAGGGAGTGAGCAGTACTTC

j_gene: TRBJ1-2
abundance: .
v_gene: TRBV5-6
d_gene: .
CDR3aa: CASSLDLAGDGYTF
CDR3nt: TGTGCCAGCAGCTTGGATTTGGCAGGGGATGGCTACACCTTC

j_gene: TRBJ2-3
abundance: once
v_gene: TRBV7-2
d_gene: TRBD2
CDR3aa: CASSLAVAGGTDTQYF
CDR3nt: TGTGCCAGCAGCTTAGCGGTAGCGGGGGGCACAGATACGCAGTATTTT

j_gene: TRBJ2-7
abundance: .
v_gene: TRBV5-1
d_gene: .
CDR3aa: CASSLAAESYEQYF
CDR3nt: TGCGCCAGCAGCTTGGCCGCGGAGTCCTACGAGCAGTACTTC

j_gene: TRBJ1-2
abundance: .
v_gene: TRBV4-1
d_gene: TRBD1
CDR3aa: CASSHVGGNYGYTF
CDR3nt: TGCGCCAGCAGCCACGTAGGGGGCAACTATGGCTACACCTTC

j_gene: TRBJ2-1
abundance: once
v_gene: TRBV2
d_gene: TRBD1
CDR3aa: CASGGTGPSQFF
CDR3nt: TGTGCCAGCGGGGGGACAGGCCCGTCCCAGTTCTTC

j_gene: TRBJ1-2
abundance: .
v_gene: TRBV6-5
d_gene: .
CDR3aa: CASSYGPGGVVYGYTF
CDR3nt: TGTGCCAGCAGTTACGGGCCCGGAGGGGTAGTTTATGGCTACACCTTC

j_gene: TRBJ2-5
abundance: few
v_gene: TRBV5-4
d_gene: TRBD1
CDR3aa: CASSARPTGGGETQYF
CDR3nt: TGTGCCAGCAGCGCCCGGCCGACAGGGGGCGGGGAGACCCAGTACTTC

j_gene: TRBJ2-7
abundance: .
v_gene: TRBV28
d_gene: .
CDR3aa: CASAQPYEQYF
CDR3nt: TGTGCCAGCGCACAGCCTTACGAGCAGTACTTC

j_gene: TRBJ2-3
abundance: .
v_gene: TRBV7-2
d_gene: .
CDR3aa: CASSLGLRADTQYF
CDR3nt: TGTGCCAGCAGCTTGGGGCTAAGGGCAGATACGCAGTATTTT

j_gene: TRBJ2-3
abundance: .
v_gene: TRBV28
d_gene: TRBD2
CDR3aa: CASSSAGATRTDTQYF
CDR3nt: TGTGCCAGCAGTTCAGCGGGAGCCACTAGAACAGATACGCAGTATTTT

j_gene: TRBJ2-3
abundance: .
v_gene: TRBV19
d_gene: TRBD2
CDR3aa: CASRETTAGAGDTQYF
CDR3nt: TGTGCCAGTCGGGAAACAACAGCGGGAGCGGGTGATACGCAGTATTTT

j_gene: TRBJ1-1
abundance: .
v_gene: TRBV5-4
d_gene: TRBD1
CDR3aa: CASSLEDRVGDTEAFF
CDR3nt: TGTGCCAGCAGCTTGGAGGACAGGGTAGGTGACACTGAAGCTTTCTTT

j_gene: TRBJ2-7
abundance: .
v_gene: TRBV7-2
d_gene: TRBD2
CDR3aa: CASSLVAGTFSYEQYF
CDR3nt: TGTGCCAGCAGCTTAGTAGCGGGAACTTTTTCCTACGAGCAGTACTTC

j_gene: TRBJ2-5
abundance: .
v_gene: TRBV9
d_gene: TRBD2
CDR3aa: CASSVGASGGRETQYF
CDR3nt: TGTGCCAGCAGCGTAGGGGCTAGCGGGGGCCGTGAGACCCAGTACTTC